This is a list of T cell receptor beta chains from one sample in a study of immune evolution from preneoplasia to lung adenocarcinoma. Some clones are missing from TCRdb's copy, which holds only in-frame ones; the method was immunoSEQ multiplex PCR. The sample yields 4,500 to 5,000 clones, under 85% seen once. The sequenced sample was FFPE minimally invasive lung adenocarcinoma tissue. The receptors originated from a person aged 70 to 80 with lung adenocarcinoma. The CDR3 runs from the conserved cysteine through the conserved F or W. The D gene is left open where the match is weak. Rows give clone size only sometimes, using once, few, many, or a class for an expanded clone.

clone size,J gene,V gene,D gene,CDR3 protein,CDR3 DNA
-,TRBJ1-2,TRBV6-5,-,CASSSNGLYGYTF,TGTGCCAGCAGTAGCAACGGGCTCTATGGCTACACCTTC
-,TRBJ2-7,TRBV6-5,-,CASSYRDGYYEQYF,TGTGCCAGCAGTTACCGGGACGGTTACTACGAGCAGTACTTC
-,TRBJ1-6,TRBV5-1,-,CASSLSLDSPLHF,TGCGCCAGCAGCTTGAGCTTGGATTCACCCCTCCACTTT
-,TRBJ1-4,TRBV10-3,TRBD1,CAISEGLDRNEKLFF,TGTGCCATCAGTGAGGGGCTGGACAGGAATGAAAAACTGTTTTTT
-,TRBJ2-5,TRBV19,TRBD2,CASGTSEQATQYF,TGTGCCAGCGGGACTAGTGAACAGGCGACCCAGTACTTC
few,TRBJ2-7,TRBV6-6,-,CASSFQSNYEQYF,TGTGCCAGCAGTTTCCAGAGTAACTACGAGCAGTACTTC
-,TRBJ2-7,TRBV9,TRBD1,CASGTGRYEQYF,TGTGCCAGCGGGACAGGCCGCTACGAGCAGTACTTC
-,TRBJ2-1,TRBV10-3,TRBD1,CAIKGQKEQFF,TGTGCCATAAAGGGACAGAAAGAGCAGTTCTTC
-,TRBJ1-2,TRBV19,-,CASWGNGYTF,TGTGCCAGTTGGGGGAATGGCTACACCTTC
few,TRBJ1-5,TRBV10-1,-,CANLGRGREVSSNQPQHF,TGCGCCAACCTAGGTAGAGGCAGGGAAGTATCTAGCAATCAGCCCCAGCATTTT
-,TRBJ2-1,TRBV9,-,CASSVGGTDYNEQFF,TGTGCCAGCAGCGTAGGCGGGACAGACTACAATGAGCAGTTCTTC
-,TRBJ2-1,TRBV18,-,CASSPPDWTSYNEQFF,TGTGCCAGCTCACCTCCTGACTGGACCTCCTACAATGAGCAGTTCTTC
-,TRBJ2-1,TRBV5-4,TRBD2,CASSLTSGTYNEQFF,TGTGCCAGCAGCCTGACTAGCGGAACCTACAATGAGCAGTTCTTC
-,TRBJ2-7,TRBV29-1,TRBD1,CSVEGTVAYEQYF,TGCAGCGTTGAGGGGACAGTAGCCTACGAGCAGTACTTC
-,TRBJ2-1,TRBV6-6,TRBD1,CASSWTGTHNEQFF,TGTGCCAGCAGTTGGACAGGGACACACAATGAGCAGTTCTTC
few,TRBJ2-1,TRBV29-1,-,CSVEGLGYNSGKTHNEQFF,TGCAGCGTTGAAGGTTTGGGCTATAATAGCGGTAAAACACACAATGAGCAGTTCTTC
-,TRBJ1-2,TRBV5-4,-,CASSFIAGDGYTF,TGTGCCAGCAGCTTTATCGCAGGGGATGGCTACACCTTC
-,TRBJ2-7,TRBV30,-,CAWSVLAREEQYF,TGTGCCTGGAGTGTTCTAGCAAGGGAAGAGCAGTACTTC
few,TRBJ2-2,TRBV7-6,-,CASMRGVQNTGELFF,TGTGCCAGTATGAGGGGGGTTCAGAACACCGGGGAGCTGTTTTTT
-,TRBJ1-6,TRBV5-1,-,CASRGPGQNNSPLHF,TGCGCCAGCAGGGGGCCGGGACAAAATAATTCACCCCTCCACTTT
-,TRBJ2-2,TRBV5-6,TRBD1,CASSLGQGAIGELFF,TGTGCCAGCAGCTTAGGACAGGGGGCCATCGGGGAGCTGTTTTTT
-,TRBJ1-2,TRBV5-6,-,CASSLGGSYGYTF,TGTGCCAGCAGCTTGGGAGGCAGCTATGGCTACACCTTC
-,TRBJ1-2,TRBV7-3,TRBD1,CASSLGTGPYGYTF,TGTGCCAGCAGCCTAGGGACAGGGCCCTATGGCTACACCTTC
-,TRBJ1-1,TRBV5-4,TRBD1,CATAGQMNTEAFF,TGTGCCACCGCGGGACAGATGAACACTGAAGCTTTCTTT
-,TRBJ1-1,TRBV19,TRBD1,CASSTGGMAEAFF,TGTGCCAGTTCGACAGGGGGCATGGCTGAAGCTTTCTTT
-,TRBJ2-3,TRBV27,-,CASSFAGTPTQYF,TGTGCCAGCAGTTTCGCCGGGACACCAACGCAGTATTTT
once,TRBJ2-5,TRBV5-1,-,CASSLVGGDETQYF,TGCGCCAGCAGCTTGGTGGGAGGAGATGAGACCCAGTACTTC
-,TRBJ1-6,TRBV5-1,TRBD1,CASSATGGADSPLHF,TGCGCCAGCAGCGCAACAGGGGGCGCGGATTCACCCCTCCACTTT
-,TRBJ2-3,TRBV7-6,-,CASSPRKTSTDTQYF,TGTGCCAGCAGCCCTAGGAAGACTAGCACAGATACGCAGTATTTT
once,TRBJ2-2,TRBV9,-,CASSAGPGGELFF,TGTGCCAGCAGCGCAGGACCGGGCGGGGAGCTGTTTTTT
few,TRBJ2-3,TRBV9,-,CASSVEGASTDTQYF,TGTGCCAGCAGCGTAGAGGGCGCCAGCACAGATACGCAGTATTTT
-,TRBJ2-7,TRBV6-1,-,CASSLRLLYEQYF,TGTGCCAGCAGCCTGAGGCTCCTCTACGAGCAGTACTTC
-,TRBJ2-2,TRBV7-9,TRBD1,CASSPGTGARELFF,TGTGCCAGCAGCCCCGGGACAGGGGCCCGGGAGCTGTTTTTT
-,TRBJ1-2,TRBV7-2,-,CASSNTGTRGYTF,TGTGCCAGCAGCAACACAGGGACGAGGGGCTACACCTTC
-,TRBJ1-3,TRBV6-6,-,CASRGGVSGNTIYF,TGTGCCAGCAGAGGCGGGGTATCTGGAAACACCATATATTTT
-,TRBJ2-1,TRBV5-1,TRBD1,CASSLGGTGMYEQFF,TGCGCCAGCAGCTTGGGCGGGACAGGGATGTATGAGCAGTTCTTC
-,TRBJ1-5,TRBV19,-,CASSIDLLSNQPQHF,TGTGCCAGTAGTATAGACCTACTTAGCAATCAGCCCCAGCATTTT
once,TRBJ1-4,TRBV5-4,-,CASSLAGAGTNEKLFF,TGTGCCAGCAGCTTGGCTGGGGCAGGAACCAATGAAAAACTGTTTTTT
few,TRBJ1-1,TRBV5-8,-,CASSGSVGWNTEAFF,TGTGCCAGCAGCGGTTCCGTTGGTTGGAACACTGAAGCTTTCTTT